Here is one T cell receptor beta chain with its context. Its specificity is not known. Some clones are missing from TCRdb's copy, which holds only in-frame ones; the method was immunoSEQ multiplex PCR. The sample contains hundreds of thousands of clones, 80% to 95% of which appear only once. As defined, naive CD8 cells were CD45RO-negative and positively selected for CCR7, with terminally differentiated effector memory CD45RA+ cells excluded. Recent acute infections and vaccinations were absent in the healthy HIV-negative adult donors. This entry is derived from a study of shared clonotypes between healthy human individuals. The study, taken as a whole, reports: It was expected that sequencing depth would affect clonotype sharing among donors. In contrast to clonotypes shared by all four donors, non-shared clonotypes had lower generation probabilities. Genetic and exposure-history diversity was limited by the small donor number.

Sequencing used naive CD8+ T cells sorted from blood. The clonotype comes from a man aged 30 to 39 in good health.

The CDR3 protein is CASSLTLGESYNEQFF. The CDR3 DNA is TGTGCCAGCAGCTTAACGTTGGGGGAGTCCTACAATGAGCAGTTCTTC. This chain connects TRBV7-3 to TRBJ2-1, with D possibly being TRBD1 or TRBD2 (5 bases each). The germline V gene has CDR1 SGHTA and CDR2 FQGTGA. V was trimmed by 0 bases and J by 1 base, leaving 10 bases between them. This CDR3 comprises 16 residues.